This T cell receptor (beta chain) was documented in a study of T cell responses to AZD1222 COVID-19 vaccine. The data were produced by immunoSEQ multiplex PCR, yet TCRdb's version contains in-frame clones alone and is incomplete. The repertoire consists of tens of thousands of clones, with more than 75% occurring once and the leading ten covering about 24%. Trimming stripped 0 bases from V and 5 bases from J, with 10 bases between. Germline loops: CDR1 MNHEY, CDR2 SVGAGI. CDR3 length equals 14 residues. The chain has TRBV6-5 and TRBJ1-1; tentative D call: TRBD1 (5 bases). This clonotype originated in an adult in good health. This sample comprised peripheral blood, obtained on day 0 of AZD1222 vaccination. The CDR3 sequence: CASSYSGERTEAFF. The DNA of the CDR3 is TGTGCCAGCAGTTACTCGGGGGAAAGGACTGAAGCTTTCTTT.